The 21 T cell receptor beta chains given below trace back to one sample, sequenced in a study of blood T cell repertoires in COVID-19. Produced via immunoSEQ multiplex PCR; TCRdb's table is partial and in-frame only. The data show around 100,000 clones, around 91% seen once. The specimen sequenced was peripheral blood. The receptors originated from a man aged 18 to 30 with COVID-19, enrolled during active disease.

This chain links TRBV9 with TRBJ1-4; 9 positions match TRBD1. Per the germline V gene, CDR1 is SGDLS and CDR2 is YYNGEE. After removal of 3 bases from V and 10 bases from J, the junction contained 10 bases not matched to a gene. The CDR3 is 15 residues long. The CDR3 loop reads CASSATGQGIGKLFF. CDR3 DNA sequence: TGTGCCAGCAGCGCAACGGGACAGGGTATAGGAAAACTGTTTTTT.

This sequence joins TRBV7-2 and TRBJ1-1, with no clear D. The CDR3 length is 16 residues. Germline CDR1 is SGHTA and CDR2 is FQGNSA. V was clipped by 5 bases and J by 8 bases, with 24 bases between them. The CDR3 sequence: CASSPPGGGQPVEAFF. The CDR3 DNA reads TGTGCCAGCAGCCCTCCGGGAGGTGGCCAACCCGTCGAAGCTTTCTTT.

The V call is TRBV19, the J call TRBJ1-5, with D possibly TRBD1 on 6 matching bases. The CDR3 contains 16 residues. CDR1 is LNHDA and CDR2 is SQIVND in the germline V gene (reference sequence). V was clipped by 3 bases and J by 4 bases, with 16 bases between them. The CDR3 spells CASSILMGARNQPQHF. CDR3 in DNA: TGTGCCAGTAGTATTTTGATGGGGGCCCGAAATCAGCCCCAGCATTTT. The complete variable domain, with remaining parts taken from reference TRBV19 and TRBJ1-5, reads DGGITQSPKYLFRKEGQNVTLSCEQNLNHDAMYWYRQDPGQGLRLIYYSQIVNDFQKGDIAEGYSVSREKKESFPLTVTSAQKNPTAFYLCASSILMGARNQPQHFGDGTRLSIL.

This chain joins TRBV29-1 and TRBJ2-1, with TRBD2 matching over 10 bases. The CDR3 has 16 amino acids. The V gene end was trimmed by 1 base and the J gene end by 6 bases; junction bases not matched to a gene: 9. CDR1 SQVTM and CDR2 ANQGSEA come from the germline V gene. In DNA, the CDR3 is TGCAGCGTTGAAGGAAGAAGAGCGGGAGGGCGCAATGAGCAGTTCTTC. Its protein is CSVEGRRAGGRNEQFF.

The chain joins TRBV15 to TRBJ1-5, with D hard to call. Germline V lookup: CDR1 LNHNV, CDR2 YYDKDF (reference sequence). The CDR3 is 16 residues long. The ends were cut back, 1 base at V and 2 bases at J, with 12 bases in the middle. The CDR3 protein is CATSRGRVGGNQPQHF. The DNA for the CDR3 is TGTGCCACCAGCAGAGGTCGCGTCGGGGGCAATCAGCCCCAGCATTTT.

The chain carries TRBV4-1 and TRBJ2-1, with 9 nucleotides matching TRBD2. This CDR3 is built from 16 residues. J gave up 5 bases and V 2 bases, and 7 bases lay outside the gene matches. Germline lookup yields CDR1 MGHRA and CDR2 YSYEKL. In nucleotides, the CDR3 is TGCGCCAGCAGCCAACCGCTAAGCGGGAGGAACAATGAGCAGTTCTTC. It translates to CASSQPLSGRNNEQFF.

The chain combines TRBV5-1 with TRBJ1-6, with 9 nucleotides matching TRBD1. The ends lost 1 base at V and 8 bases at J; junction bases unmatched: 22. Germline V gene sequence: CDR1 SGHRS, CDR2 YFSETQ. The CDR3 has 21 residues. Here the CDR3 DNA reads TGCGCCAGCAGCTTGACGTCCGGGACAGGGCTTTTCTCTGGGTTTGATTCACCCCTCCACTTT. Translation: CASSLTSGTGLFSGFDSPLHF.

This clone was seen once. The chain uses TRBV27 and TRBJ1-6, with 12 nucleotides matching TRBD1. Per germline, CDR1 MNHEY and CDR2 SMNVEV (reference sequence). The length of the CDR3 is 15 residues. J gave up 7 bases and V 4 bases, and 2 bases lay outside the gene matches. Here the CDR3 DNA reads TGTGCCAGCAGTTACGGGACAGGGGGCAATTCACCCCTCCACTTT. Translating it yields CASSYGTGGNSPLHF.

This chain connects TRBV30 to TRBJ2-7, with D tentatively TRBD1 (5 bases). The CDR3 totals 12 residues. Looked up from germline, CDR1 is GTSNPN and CDR2 is SVGIG (reference sequence). Between the trimmed V and J ends, which lost 3 bases and 4 bases, there was a span of 10 bases. CDR3 residues: CAWSRVGYEQYF. The DNA for the CDR3 is TGTGCCTGGAGCAGGGTAGGGTACGAGCAGTACTTC.

This rearrangement joins TRBV5-5 to TRBJ2-7; 9 bases line up with TRBD2. Germline values: CDR1 SGHKS, CDR2 YYEKEE (reference sequence). Trimming at V came to 1 base and at J to 5 bases, leaving 4 bases not matched to a gene. The CDR3 runs to 14 residues. CDR3 DNA: TGTGCCAGCAGCTTGCGGCCTAGCGGGAACGAGCAGTACTTC. It is translated as CASSLRPSGNEQYF.

J is TRBJ1-1 and V is TRBV15; D remains ambiguous. Germline assignment: CDR1 LNHNV and CDR2 YYDKDF (reference sequence). This CDR3 contains 14 residues. Trimming removed 1 base from V and 6 bases from J, with 12 bases in between. The CDR3 protein is CATSRVGVAAEAFF. In DNA, the CDR3 is TGTGCCACCAGCAGAGTCGGGGTGGCGGCTGAAGCTTTCTTT. Combining the CDR3 with reference TRBV15 and TRBJ1-1 gives the whole variable domain DAMVIQNPRYQVTQFGKPVTLSCSQTLNHNVMYWYQQKSSQAPKLLFHYYDKDFNNEADTPDNFQSRRPNTSFCFLDIRSPGLGDTAMYLCATSRVGVAAEAFFGQGTRLTVV.

This clone was seen only once. The V and J genes are TRBV7-6 and TRBJ2-7; D call uncertain. V was trimmed by 0 bases and J by 7 bases, leaving 13 bases between them. The germline CDR1 and CDR2 sequences are SGHVS and FNYEAQ. The CDR3 has 14 residues. The CDR3 DNA follows: TGTGCCAGCAGCTTAGCGTCGACACTCCGGGAGCAGTACTTC. This sequence encodes CASSLASTLREQYF.

The gene calls are TRBV28 and TRBJ2-7, with 8 bases identical to TRBD1. The CDR3 runs 12 residues. V shed 10 bases and J 2 bases; nucleotides not matched to a gene: 4. The V gene's germline CDR1 is MDHEN and CDR2 SYDVKM. CDR3 region: CAILGQAYEQYF. CDR3 bases: TGTGCCATTCTGGGACAGGCCTACGAGCAGTACTTC.

The chain is built from TRBV27 and TRBJ1-3; no reliable D call. The CDR3 spans 13 residues. Between the trimmed V and J ends, which lost 3 bases and 0 bases, there was a span of 3 bases. Germline lookup yields CDR1 MNHEY and CDR2 SMNVEV (reference sequence). CDR3 region: CASSFSSGNTIYF. CDR3 bases: TGTGCCAGCAGTTTTAGCTCTGGAAACACCATATATTTT.

V and J are TRBV5-1 and TRBJ2-2, with 13 bases matching TRBD2. The germline V gene has CDR1 SGHRS and CDR2 YFSETQ. Losses at the gene ends were 4 bases for V and 1 base for J; bases not matched to a gene: 4. The length of the CDR3 is 17 residues. The CDR3 reads CASSPRLAGGNTGELFF. In DNA, the CDR3 is TGCGCCAGCAGCCCACGACTAGCGGGGGGGAACACCGGGGAGCTGTTTTTT.

This chain joins TRBV30 and TRBJ1-2; tentatively, D is TRBD1 (6 bases). The CDR3 extends over 11 amino acids. Germline CDR1 GTSNPN, CDR2 SVGIG (reference sequence). With 3 bases removed from V and 9 bases from J, the gap between germline ends came to 11 bases. The CDR3 loop reads CAWSGGASYTF. CDR3 DNA sequence: TGTGCCTGGAGCGGGGGGGCGAGCTACACCTTC.

In nucleotides, the CDR3 is TGTGCCAGCAGCTTGACTAGCGGGGGGCAAGAGACCCAGTACTTC. This gives the protein CASSLTSGGQETQYF. J is TRBJ2-5 and V is TRBV7-3, with 13 bases fitting TRBD2. CDR1 and CDR2 from the germline V gene are SGHTA and FQGTGA. The CDR3 has 15 amino acids. V shed 3 bases and J 2 bases; nucleotides not matched to a gene: 0.

The rearrangement uses TRBV4-3 and TRBJ2-1; 10 bases agree with TRBD2. Germline CDR1 LGHNA, CDR2 YSLEER. Trimming removed 0 bases from V and 6 bases from J; junction bases left unmatched: 14. This CDR3 is 19 amino acids long. CDR3 sequence: CASSQDTSPLAGVSNEQFF. The CDR3 DNA is TGCGCCAGCAGCCAAGATACCTCCCCCCTAGCGGGAGTGAGCAATGAGCAGTTCTTC.

The rearrangement joins TRBV10-3 to TRBJ2-3; 7 bases match TRBD2. Germline lookup yields CDR1 ENHRY and CDR2 SYGVKD. V was pared by 8 bases and J by 1 base, with 15 bases of the junction left unmatched. CDR3 size: 17 residues. The CDR3 DNA reads as TGTGCCATCGGGCAGAGACCTAGCGGTGCTGGCACAGATACGCAGTATTTT. Residues: CAIGQRPSGAGTDTQYF.

The gene calls are TRBV6-5 and TRBJ1-2, with D perhaps TRBD1 (6 bases). Germline assignment: CDR1 MNHEY and CDR2 SVGAGI. The CDR3 totals 16 residues. Trimming removed 4 bases at V and 4 bases at J, with 19 bases between. CDR3 in amino acids: CASSSPPAGGAYGYTF. The CDR3 DNA reads as TGTGCCAGCAGTTCTCCTCCGGCTGGGGGGGCCTATGGCTACACCTTC.

The sample holds one count of this clone. The junction differs from germline at one of its ends, possibly a read error. The chain couples TRBV6-5 to TRBJ1-4, with 7 nucleotides matching TRBD1. The CDR3 is 15 residues long. Germline CDR1 MNHEY, CDR2 SVGAGI. Here the CDR3 DNA reads TGTGCCAGCAGTTACTCAGGCAGGGGGATTGAAAAACTGCTTTTT. It encodes CASSYSGRGIEKLLF.